Shown below are 3 T cell receptor beta chains from a single sample sequenced in a study of cytomegalovirus exposure and HLA in healthy donors. The protocol was immunoSEQ multiplex PCR, while the TCRdb copy is restricted to in-frame clones and leaves out a portion. The data contain 160,000 or so clones, about 86% of them singletons. Sequencing input: PBMCs. These TCRs come from a woman in her 30s in good health and CMV-seronegative.

V usage is TRBV7-2 and J usage is TRBJ2-7; D call uncertain. Per the germline V gene, CDR1 is SGHTA and CDR2 is FQGNSA. V lost 4 bases to trimming and J lost 3 bases, with 13 bases between them. The CDR3 spans 14 residues. The CDR3 region has the DNA TGTGCCAGCAGCTACCGCGGTAGAATCTACGAGCAGTACTTC. It is translated as CASSYRGRIYEQYF.

CDR3: CASGLAEAYEQYF. The CDR3 nucleotides are TGTGCCAGCGGACTAGCGGAGGCCTACGAGCAGTACTTC. The chain uses TRBV6-1 and TRBJ2-7; 10 bases line up with TRBD2. Germline loops: CDR1 MNHNS, CDR2 SASEGT. The CDR3 is 13 residues long. V gave up 8 bases and J gave up 2 bases; unmatched junction bases: 3.

This clone has more than one count but fewer than ten. This chain joins TRBV14 and TRBJ1-5; a possible D gene is TRBD1 (5 bases). This CDR3 has 14 amino acids. The V end was cut by 10 bases, the J end by 0 bases, with 13 bases between. Germline CDR1 and CDR2: SGHDN and FVKESK. The CDR3 region is CATWLGASNQPQHF. CDR3 nucleotides: TGTGCCACATGGTTAGGGGCTAGCAATCAGCCCCAGCATTTT.